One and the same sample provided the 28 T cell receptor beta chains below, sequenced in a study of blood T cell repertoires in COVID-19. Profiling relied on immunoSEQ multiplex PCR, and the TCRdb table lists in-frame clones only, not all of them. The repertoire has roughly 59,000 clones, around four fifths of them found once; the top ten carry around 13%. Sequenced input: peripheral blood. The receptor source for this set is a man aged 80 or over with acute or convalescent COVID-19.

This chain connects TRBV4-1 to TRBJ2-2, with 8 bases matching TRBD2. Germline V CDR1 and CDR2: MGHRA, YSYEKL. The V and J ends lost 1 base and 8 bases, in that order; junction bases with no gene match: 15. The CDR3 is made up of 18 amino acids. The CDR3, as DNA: TGCGCCAGCAGCCAAGTCGGCGCGGGGGGACCCCGTAGGGGGGAGCTGTTTTTT. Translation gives CASSQVGAGGPRRGELFF.

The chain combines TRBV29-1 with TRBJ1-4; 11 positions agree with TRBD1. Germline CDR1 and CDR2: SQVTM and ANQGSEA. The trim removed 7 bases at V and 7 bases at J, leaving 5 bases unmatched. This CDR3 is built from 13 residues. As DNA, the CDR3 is TGCAGCGCTGGGGGGACAGGGGGTGAAAAACTGTTTTTT. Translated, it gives CSAGGTGGEKLFF.

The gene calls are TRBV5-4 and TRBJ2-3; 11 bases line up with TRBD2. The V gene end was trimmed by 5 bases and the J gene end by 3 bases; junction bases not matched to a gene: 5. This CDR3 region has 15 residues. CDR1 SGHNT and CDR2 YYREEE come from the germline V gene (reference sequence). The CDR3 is CASSLTSGGTDTQYF. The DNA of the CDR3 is TGTGCCAGCAGTCTAACTAGCGGGGGTACAGATACGCAGTATTTT. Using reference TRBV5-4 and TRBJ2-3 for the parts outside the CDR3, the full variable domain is ETGVTQSPTHLIKTRGQQVTLRCSSQSGHNTVSWYQQALGQGPQFIFQYYREEENGRGNFPPRFSGLQFPNYSSELNVNALELDDSALYLCASSLTSGGTDTQYFGPGTRLTVL.

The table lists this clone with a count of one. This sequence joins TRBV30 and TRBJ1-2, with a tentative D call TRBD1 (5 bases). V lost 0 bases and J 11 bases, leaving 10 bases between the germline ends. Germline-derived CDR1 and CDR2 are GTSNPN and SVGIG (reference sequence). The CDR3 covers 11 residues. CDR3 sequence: CAWSVMGGYTF. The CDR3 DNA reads TGTGCCTGGAGTGTTATGGGGGGGTACACCTTC. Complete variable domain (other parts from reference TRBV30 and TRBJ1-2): SQTIHQWPATLVQPVGSPLSLECTVEGTSNPNLYWYRQAAGRGLQLLFYSVGIGQISSEVPQNLSASRPQDRQFILSSKKLLLSDSGFYLCAWSVMGGYTFGSGTRLTVV.

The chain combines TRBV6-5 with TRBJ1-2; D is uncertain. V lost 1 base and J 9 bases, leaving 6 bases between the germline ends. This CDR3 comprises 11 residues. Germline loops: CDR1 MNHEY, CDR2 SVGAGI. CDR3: CASSYFGSYTF. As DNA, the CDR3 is TGTGCCAGCAGTTACTTCGGGAGCTACACCTTC.

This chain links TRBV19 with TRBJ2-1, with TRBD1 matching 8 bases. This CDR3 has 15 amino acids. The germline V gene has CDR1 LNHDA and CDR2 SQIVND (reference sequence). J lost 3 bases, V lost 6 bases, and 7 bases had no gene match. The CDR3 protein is CASRSGQGHYNEQFF. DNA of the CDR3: TGTGCCAGTAGATCCGGACAGGGTCACTACAATGAGCAGTTCTTC.

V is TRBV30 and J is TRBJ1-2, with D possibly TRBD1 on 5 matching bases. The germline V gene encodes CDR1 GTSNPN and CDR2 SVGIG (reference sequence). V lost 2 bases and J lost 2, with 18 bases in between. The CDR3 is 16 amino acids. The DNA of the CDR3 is TGTGCCTGGAGTTACGGGGGTTGGTCCTCAAACTATGGCTACACCTTC. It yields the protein CAWSYGGWSSNYGYTF. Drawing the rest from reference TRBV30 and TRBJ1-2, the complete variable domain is SQTIHQWPATLVQPVGSPLSLECTVEGTSNPNLYWYRQAAGRGLQLLFYSVGIGQISSEVPQNLSASRPQDRQFILSSKKLLLSDSGFYLCAWSYGGWSSNYGYTFGSGTRLTVV.

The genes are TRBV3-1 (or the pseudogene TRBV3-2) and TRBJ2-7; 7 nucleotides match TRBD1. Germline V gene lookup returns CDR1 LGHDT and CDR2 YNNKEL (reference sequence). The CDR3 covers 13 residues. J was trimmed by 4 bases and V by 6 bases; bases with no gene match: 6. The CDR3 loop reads CASRQGVGYEQYF. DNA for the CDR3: TGTGCCAGCAGGCAGGGGGTGGGATACGAGCAGTACTTC.

In DNA, the CDR3 is TGCGCCAGCAGCCAAGGGGGGGGTATTGAAGCTTTCTTT. Translated, it gives CASSQGGGIEAFF. The chain joins TRBV4-1 to TRBJ1-1; possibly TRBD1 for D (5 bases). The germline V and J ends were trimmed by 1 base and 7 bases, with 10 bases remaining between them. Germline CDR1 and CDR2: MGHRA and YSYEKL. The CDR3 totals 13 residues.

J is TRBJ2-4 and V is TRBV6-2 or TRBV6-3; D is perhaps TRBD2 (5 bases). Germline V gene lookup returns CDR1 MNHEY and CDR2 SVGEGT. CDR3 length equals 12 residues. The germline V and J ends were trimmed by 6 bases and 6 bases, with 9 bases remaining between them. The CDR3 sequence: CASSLTRNIQYF. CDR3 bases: TGTGCCAGCAGCCTAACTAGAAACATTCAGTACTTC.

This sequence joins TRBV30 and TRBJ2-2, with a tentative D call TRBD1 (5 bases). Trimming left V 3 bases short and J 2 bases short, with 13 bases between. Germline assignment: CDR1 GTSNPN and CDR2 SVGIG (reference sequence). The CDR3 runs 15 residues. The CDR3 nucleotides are TGTGCCTGGAGGGCGCTGGACAAAAACACCGGGGAGCTGTTTTTT. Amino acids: CAWRALDKNTGELFF.

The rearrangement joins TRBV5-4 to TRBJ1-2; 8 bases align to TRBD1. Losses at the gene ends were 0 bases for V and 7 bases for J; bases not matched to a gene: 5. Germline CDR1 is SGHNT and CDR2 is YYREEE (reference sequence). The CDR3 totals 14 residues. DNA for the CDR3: TGTGCCAGCAGCTTGGCCCAGGGGGCTACTGGCTACACCTTC. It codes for CASSLAQGATGYTF.

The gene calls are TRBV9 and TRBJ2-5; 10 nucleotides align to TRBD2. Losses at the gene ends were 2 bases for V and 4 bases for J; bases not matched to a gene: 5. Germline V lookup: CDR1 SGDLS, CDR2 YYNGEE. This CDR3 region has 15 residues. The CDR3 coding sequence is TGTGCCAGCAGCGTTTCAGCGGGAGGGCCAGAGACCCAGTACTTC. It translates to CASSVSAGGPETQYF.

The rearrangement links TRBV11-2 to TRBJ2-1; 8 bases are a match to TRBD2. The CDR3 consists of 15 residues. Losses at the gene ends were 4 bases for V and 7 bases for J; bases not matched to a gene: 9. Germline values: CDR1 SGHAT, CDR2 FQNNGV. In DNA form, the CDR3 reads TGTGCCAGCAGCTCCGGAGCGGGAGTCTTGAATGAGCAGTTCTTC. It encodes CASSSGAGVLNEQFF.

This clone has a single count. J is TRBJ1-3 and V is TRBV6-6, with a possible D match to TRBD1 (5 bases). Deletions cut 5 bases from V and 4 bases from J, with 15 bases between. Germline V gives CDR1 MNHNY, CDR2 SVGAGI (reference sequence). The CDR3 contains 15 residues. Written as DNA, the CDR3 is TGTGCCAGCAGTACCAAAGGGGTAACAGGAAACACCATATATTTT. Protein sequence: CASSTKGVTGNTIYF.

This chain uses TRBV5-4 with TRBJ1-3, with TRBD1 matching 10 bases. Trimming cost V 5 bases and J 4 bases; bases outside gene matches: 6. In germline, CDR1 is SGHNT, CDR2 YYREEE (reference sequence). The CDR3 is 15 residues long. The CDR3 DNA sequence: TGTGCCAGCAGGAAAGACAGGGGGCCCGGAAACACCATATATTTT. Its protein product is CASRKDRGPGNTIYF.

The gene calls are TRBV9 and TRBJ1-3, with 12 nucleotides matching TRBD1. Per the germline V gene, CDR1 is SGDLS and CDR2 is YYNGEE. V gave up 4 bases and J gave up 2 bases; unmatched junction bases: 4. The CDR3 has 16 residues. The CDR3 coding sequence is TGTGCCAGCAGCCCGGGACAGGGGGCGACTGGAAACACCATATATTTT. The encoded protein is CASSPGQGATGNTIYF.

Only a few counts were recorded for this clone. This chain's CDR3 is CATRDRYNQPQHF. Written as DNA, the CDR3 is TGTGCCACCCGGGACAGATACAATCAGCCCCAGCATTTT. V gene TRBV6-5 combines with J gene TRBJ1-5; 7 bases agree with TRBD1. CDR3 length: 13 residues. CDR1 is MNHEY, CDR2 SVGAGI, per germline. Trimming removed 10 bases from V and 3 bases from J; junction bases left unmatched: 6.

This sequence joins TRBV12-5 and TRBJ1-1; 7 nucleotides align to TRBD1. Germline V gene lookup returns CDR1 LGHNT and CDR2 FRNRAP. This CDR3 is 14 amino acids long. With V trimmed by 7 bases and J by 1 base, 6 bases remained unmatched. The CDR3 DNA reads TGTGCTAGTGTCCGGGACAGAACGAACACTGAAGCTTTCTTT. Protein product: CASVRDRTNTEAFF.

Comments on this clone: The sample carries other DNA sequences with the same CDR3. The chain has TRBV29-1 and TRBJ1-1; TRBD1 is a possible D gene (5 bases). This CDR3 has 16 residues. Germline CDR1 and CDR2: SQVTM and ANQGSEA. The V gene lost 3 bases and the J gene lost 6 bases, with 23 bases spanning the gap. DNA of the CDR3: TGCAGCGTTGAGTACGGCGGGGCAGGCTTTATCTCTGAAGCTTTCTTT. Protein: CSVEYGGAGFISEAFF.

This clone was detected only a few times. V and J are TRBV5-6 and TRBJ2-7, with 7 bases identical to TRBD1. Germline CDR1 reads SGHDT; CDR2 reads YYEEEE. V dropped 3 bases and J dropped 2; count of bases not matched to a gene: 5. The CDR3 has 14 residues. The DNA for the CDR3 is TGTGCCAGCAGCTCGACAGGGACGCCCTACGAGCAGTACTTC. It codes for CASSSTGTPYEQYF.

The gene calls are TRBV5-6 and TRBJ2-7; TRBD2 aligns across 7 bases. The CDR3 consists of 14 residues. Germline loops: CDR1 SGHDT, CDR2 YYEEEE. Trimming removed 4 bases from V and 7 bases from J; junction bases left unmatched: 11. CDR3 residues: CASSGGTKLGEQYF. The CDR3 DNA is TGTGCCAGCAGCGGCGGGACTAAGCTGGGGGAGCAGTACTTC.

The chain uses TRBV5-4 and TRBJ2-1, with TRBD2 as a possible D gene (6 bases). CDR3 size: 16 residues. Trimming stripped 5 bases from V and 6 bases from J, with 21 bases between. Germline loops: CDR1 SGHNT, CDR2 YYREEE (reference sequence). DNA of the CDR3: TGTGCCAGCAGACCTTCGCCTCGACTAGAGGCCAATGAGCAGTTCTTC. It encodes CASRPSPRLEANEQFF.

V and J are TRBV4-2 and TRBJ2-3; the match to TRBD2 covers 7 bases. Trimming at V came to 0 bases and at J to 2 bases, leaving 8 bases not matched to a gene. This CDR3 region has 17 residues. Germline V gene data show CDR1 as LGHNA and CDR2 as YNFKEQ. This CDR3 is CASSQEGGDFLTDTQYF. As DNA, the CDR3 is TGTGCCAGCAGCCAAGAGGGGGGGGACTTCCTCACAGATACGCAGTATTTT.

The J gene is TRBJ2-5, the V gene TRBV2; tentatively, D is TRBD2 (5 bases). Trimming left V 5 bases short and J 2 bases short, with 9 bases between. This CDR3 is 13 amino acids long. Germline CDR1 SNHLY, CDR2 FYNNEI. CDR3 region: CASSKDLQETQYF. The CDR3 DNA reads TGTGCCAGCAGTAAGGACTTGCAAGAGACCCAGTACTTC.

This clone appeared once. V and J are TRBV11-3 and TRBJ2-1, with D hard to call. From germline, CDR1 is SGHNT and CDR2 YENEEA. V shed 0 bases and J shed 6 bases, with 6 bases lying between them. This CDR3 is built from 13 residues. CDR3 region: CASSLDWANEQFF. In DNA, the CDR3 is TGTGCCAGCAGCTTAGACTGGGCCAATGAGCAGTTCTTC.

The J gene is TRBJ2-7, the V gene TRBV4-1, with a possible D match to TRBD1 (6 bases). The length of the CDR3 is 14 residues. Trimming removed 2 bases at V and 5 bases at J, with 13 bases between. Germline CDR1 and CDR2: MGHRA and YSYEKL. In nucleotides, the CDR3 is TGCGCCAGCAGCCAAATAGGACAGTCCCACGAGCAGTACTTC. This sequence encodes CASSQIGQSHEQYF.

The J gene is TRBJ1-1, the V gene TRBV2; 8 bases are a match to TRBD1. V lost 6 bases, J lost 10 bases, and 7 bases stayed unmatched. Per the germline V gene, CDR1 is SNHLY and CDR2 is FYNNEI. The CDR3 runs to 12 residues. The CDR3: CASRQDREPAFF. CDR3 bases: TGTGCCAGCAGGCAGGACAGGGAGCCAGCTTTCTTT.